One and the same sample provided the 27 T cell receptor beta chains below, sequenced in a study of cytomegalovirus exposure and HLA in healthy donors (dated by TCRdb to between 2016 and 2019). Library creation used the immunoSEQ multiplex PCR assay. The multiplex PCR relied on a mix of 60 forward primers for TCR Vbeta segments and 13 reverse primers for TCR Jbeta segments. TCRdb re-hosts the immuneACCESS table, in-frame sequences only. Its copies lack some clones; in the studies checked, an unresolved V gene accounts for under half of them, and the cause for the rest is not known. The table for this sample lists about 180,000 clones; around 80% of them were counted only once. The ten largest clones capture 1.5% to 2% of the sample. Input material: PBMCs. All receptors come from a woman aged 30 to 39 in good health and CMV-seronegative.

This chain connects TRBV2 to TRBJ2-3; TRBD1 matches at 10 bases. Germline V gives CDR1 SNHLY, CDR2 FYNNEI. V trimming: 6 bases; J trimming: 1 base; junction bases outside the gene matches: 4. The CDR3 runs to 15 residues. For the CDR3, the DNA is TGTGCCAGCAGAACGGGGACAGGGGGCACAGATACGCAGTATTTT. Its protein product is CASRTGTGGTDTQYF.

The chain recombines TRBV11-2 with TRBJ2-7; tentative D call: TRBD1 (5 bases). Between the trimmed V and J ends, which lost 5 bases and 1 base, there was a span of 12 bases. CDR3 size: 14 residues. Germline V lookup: CDR1 SGHAT, CDR2 FQNNGV. CDR3: CASSPLGPSYEQYF. The CDR3 DNA reads TGTGCCAGCAGCCCATTGGGGCCGTCCTACGAGCAGTACTTC.

This chain joins TRBV6-5 and TRBJ1-1; 7 bases align to TRBD1. The V gene's germline CDR1 is MNHEY and CDR2 SVGAGI. The V segment lost 0 bases and the J segment 0 bases; nucleotides outside the gene matches: 4. The CDR3 has 16 residues. DNA for the CDR3: TGTGCCAGCAGTTACTCGGCAGGGGGGTTGAACACTGAAGCTTTCTTT. This encodes CASSYSAGGLNTEAFF.

V usage is TRBV5-1 and J usage is TRBJ1-2, with TRBD1 matching 8 bases. Germline assignment: CDR1 SGHRS and CDR2 YFSETQ. Losses at the gene ends were 0 bases for V and 8 bases for J; bases not matched to a gene: 6. The CDR3 has 14 residues. Here the CDR3 reads CASSLGGQGTGYTF. The DNA of the CDR3 is TGCGCCAGCAGCTTGGGTGGACAGGGTACCGGCTACACCTTC.

CDR3 in amino acids: CASSRSAGGPSDTQYF. The CDR3 DNA reads TGTGCCAGCAGTAGATCCGCGGGGGGGCCCTCAGATACGCAGTATTTT. This sequence joins TRBV6-6 and TRBJ2-3; TRBD2 matches 9 bases. This CDR3 is 16 amino acids long. CDR1 is MNHNY and CDR2 is SVGAGI in the germline V gene (reference sequence). J gave up 4 bases and V 5 bases, and 10 bases lay outside the gene matches.

V usage is TRBV7-9 and J usage is TRBJ1-5, with a weak D call TRBD1 (5 bases). The CDR3 extends over 14 amino acids. V was clipped by 5 bases and J by 3 bases, with 11 bases between them. Germline V gene data show CDR1 as SEHNR and CDR2 as FQNEAQ (reference sequence). The CDR3 DNA sequence: TGTGCCAGCAGCGACCGACAGTACAATCAGCCCCAGCATTTT. Protein product: CASSDRQYNQPQHF.

The V and J genes are TRBV19 and TRBJ1-1; 9 bases map to TRBD1. The germline gives CDR1 LNHDA, CDR2 SQIVND (reference sequence). The CDR3 loop spans 18 amino acids. The J segment lost 5 bases and the V segment lost 2 bases, leaving 15 bases of the junction unmatched. CDR3 bases: TGTGCCAGTAGTATACCCACATCAGCACAGGGGGCGCGTACTGAAGCTTTCTTT. The encoded protein is CASSIPTSAQGARTEAFF.

J is TRBJ2-7 and V is TRBV25-1; 8 bases are a match to TRBD1. CDR3 length: 15 residues. V trimming: 5 bases; J trimming: 6 bases; junction bases outside the gene matches: 12. Germline CDR1 is MGHDK and CDR2 is SYGVNS. The CDR3 nucleotides are TGTGCCAGCAGTATTCACCAGACAGGGGTGGTCGAGCAGTACTTC. The encoded protein is CASSIHQTGVVEQYF.

The CDR3 DNA reads as TGTGCCAGCTCACCAGGGACAGCGCGGGATATAGTTGGCTACACCTTC. Translated: CASSPGTARDIVGYTF. The V call is TRBV18, the J call TRBJ1-2; 7 bases line up with TRBD1. The ends lost 2 bases at V and 7 bases at J; junction bases unmatched: 13. Germline CDR1 is KGHSH and CDR2 is LQKENI. This CDR3 contains 16 residues.

On this clone itself: The identical CDR3 is also encoded by other nucleotide sequences in the sample. This rearrangement joins TRBV18 to TRBJ1-1; no firm D call. The germline CDR1 and CDR2 sequences are KGHSH and LQKENI. V was trimmed by 1 base and J by 1 base, leaving 7 bases between them. CDR3 size: 14 residues. The CDR3 region is CASSPQQENTEAFF. CDR3 bases: TGTGCCAGCTCACCACAGCAAGAGAACACTGAAGCTTTCTTT.

Only a few counts were recorded for this clone. This chain uses TRBV15 with TRBJ2-7, with 8 bases aligning to TRBD2. CDR3 size: 14 residues. Germline V gene sequence: CDR1 LNHNV, CDR2 YYDKDF (reference sequence). V shed 0 bases and J 7 bases; nucleotides not matched to a gene: 5. The CDR3 DNA reads TGTGCCACCAGCAGAGAAGCGGGGGTCAGAGAGCAGTACTTC. It codes for CATSREAGVREQYF.

The rearrangement joins TRBV7-2 to TRBJ2-1, with D maybe TRBD1 (5 bases). The CDR3 length is 15 residues. V was pared by 3 bases and J by 0 bases, with 9 bases between. The germline CDR1 and CDR2 sequences are SGHTA and FQGNSA. The CDR3 spells CASSFDQGSYNEQFF. CDR3 sequence (DNA): TGTGCCAGCAGCTTTGACCAGGGCTCCTACAATGAGCAGTTCTTC.

This chain connects TRBV7-9 to TRBJ2-7; TRBD1 aligns across 7 bases. The V gene's germline CDR1 is SEHNR and CDR2 FQNEAQ (reference sequence). V dropped 5 bases and J dropped 4; count of bases not matched to a gene: 8. The CDR3 is 14 amino acids. For the CDR3, the DNA is TGTGCCAGCAGCACGGGACAGCCACCTTACGAGCAGTACTTC. Translation gives CASSTGQPPYEQYF.

The V and J genes are TRBV7-8 and TRBJ1-4, with 7 bases lining up with TRBD1. Per the germline V gene, CDR1 is SGHVS and CDR2 is FQNEAQ. The junction had 9 bases not matched to a gene; V was cut back by 1 base and J by 7 bases. This CDR3 has 16 amino acids. In nucleotides, the CDR3 is TGTGCCAGCAGCTTAGGTCGACAGGGTGGGACTGAAAAACTGTTTTTT. It is translated as CASSLGRQGGTEKLFF. The complete variable domain, with remaining parts taken from reference TRBV7-8 and TRBJ1-4, reads GAGVSQSPRYKVAKRGQDVALRCDPISGHVSLFWYQQALGQGPEFLTYFQNEAQLDKSGLPSDRFFAERPEGSVSTLKIQRTQQEDSAVYLCASSLGRQGGTEKLFFGSGTQLSVL.

V usage is TRBV11-2 and J usage is TRBJ1-6; 7 bases agree with TRBD1. From germline, CDR1 is SGHAT and CDR2 FQNNGV. The CDR3 runs 15 residues. J gave up 5 bases and V 4 bases, and 5 bases lay outside the gene matches. CDR3 nucleotide sequence: TGTGCCAGCAGCTCCGGGACAGTTAATAATTCACCCCTCCACTTT. Its translation is CASSSGTVNNSPLHF.

A single count supports this clone. Other DNA sequences in this sample translate to the same CDR3. The genes are TRBV5-1 and TRBJ1-4; TRBD1 matches at 8 bases. CDR1 and CDR2 (germline): SGHRS, YFSETQ. V gave up 4 bases and J gave up 7 bases; unmatched junction bases: 6. This CDR3 has 14 amino acids. The chain's CDR3 is CASSLGQGSEKLFF. The DNA for the CDR3 is TGCGCCAGCAGCCTCGGACAGGGCTCTGAAAAACTGTTTTTT.

The chain links TRBV27 to TRBJ1-2; 7 nucleotides agree with TRBD1. This CDR3 has 15 amino acids. Germline CDR1 MNHEY, CDR2 SMNVEV (reference sequence). J lost 0 bases, V lost 5 bases, and 6 bases had no gene match. Here the CDR3 DNA reads TGTGCCAGCAGTAGGGGGGACAGATCTAACTATGGCTACACCTTC. Its protein is CASSRGDRSNYGYTF.

The rearrangement uses TRBV4-2 and TRBJ1-1, with D perhaps matching TRBD1 (5 bases). The CDR3 is 16 residues long. The V end lost 5 bases, the J end lost 0 bases, and 16 bases lay between the germline ends. The germline gives CDR1 LGHNA, CDR2 YNFKEQ. The CDR3 DNA reads as TGTGCCAGCAGCACATCCTGGGGGGGAATGAACACTGAAGCTTTCTTT. Its translation: CASSTSWGGMNTEAFF.

Only a few counts were recorded for this clone. The J gene is TRBJ2-1, the V gene TRBV7-9; 12 bases are shared with TRBD1. Germline V lookup: CDR1 SEHNR, CDR2 FQNEAQ (reference sequence). Trimming cost V 5 bases and J 5 bases; bases outside gene matches: 4. The CDR3 covers 15 residues. The CDR3 nucleotides are TGTGCCAGCAGCCGGGACAGGGGGCCCGACAATGAGCAGTTCTTC. Encoded protein: CASSRDRGPDNEQFF.

The chain uses TRBV7-2 and TRBJ2-1; 9 bases are a match to TRBD2. V lost 2 bases, J lost 4 bases, and 9 bases stayed unmatched. Germline CDR1 reads SGHTA; CDR2 reads FQGNSA. This CDR3 contains 17 residues. The CDR3 region is CASSLSSGGPIYNEQFF. For the CDR3, the DNA is TGTGCCAGCAGCTTAAGTAGCGGGGGCCCTATATACAATGAGCAGTTCTTC.

The rearrangement links TRBV6-6 to TRBJ1-6; 7 bases align to TRBD1. J gave up 5 bases and V 7 bases, and 8 bases lay outside the gene matches. The CDR3 runs 15 residues. Germline V gene sequence: CDR1 MNHNY, CDR2 SVGAGI (reference sequence). The CDR3 nucleotides read TGTGCCAGCAATATACCGGGACAGCATAATTCACCCCTCCACTTT. It translates to CASNIPGQHNSPLHF.

V and J are TRBV15 and TRBJ1-2; D ambiguous. With 2 bases removed from V and 4 bases from J, the gap between germline ends came to 17 bases. CDR1 LNHNV and CDR2 YYDKDF come from the germline V gene (reference sequence). The CDR3 loop spans 16 amino acids. The CDR3 DNA follows: TGTGCCACCAGCAGATCGGGGTTGGGCAGTATCTATGGCTACACCTTC. It translates to CATSRSGLGSIYGYTF.

V usage is TRBV27 and J usage is TRBJ2-3, with D maybe TRBD1 (5 bases). The V and J ends lost 7 bases and 9 bases respectively, with 23 bases between them. CDR1 and CDR2 from the germline V gene are MNHEY and SMNVEV (reference sequence). The CDR3 contains 15 residues. The CDR3 DNA reads TGTGCCAGCACCCCGTGGCAGGGCCCTTCCAGGACGCAGTATTTT. Amino acids: CASTPWQGPSRTQYF.

The chain links TRBV7-8 to TRBJ2-7, with 7 bases matching TRBD2. J gave up 2 bases and V 5 bases, and 6 bases lay outside the gene matches. Looked up from germline, CDR1 is SGHVS and CDR2 is FQNEAQ. The CDR3 is made up of 14 amino acids. The CDR3 DNA reads as TGTGCCAGCAGCCGGACTAGTTTTACCTACGAGCAGTACTTC. This codes for CASSRTSFTYEQYF.

J is TRBJ1-5 and V is TRBV23-1; D call uncertain. TRBV23-1 is an open reading frame whose function is uncertain. Trimming shortened V by 0 bases and J by 0 bases, and 9 bases separated the two germline ends. The CDR3 loop spans 16 amino acids. This CDR3 reads CASSQSSEYSNQPQHF. The DNA for the CDR3 is TGCGCCAGCAGTCAATCGAGCGAATATAGCAATCAGCCCCAGCATTTT.

The chain joins TRBV10-3 to TRBJ1-1; possible D gene TRBD1, 5 bases. The CDR3 length is 16 residues. The germline V gene encodes CDR1 ENHRY and CDR2 SYGVKD. The germline V and J ends were trimmed by 6 bases and 1 base, with 18 bases remaining between them. CDR3 nucleotide sequence: TGTGCCATCAGGACCTCAGGGTTCACGGGGAACACTGAAGCTTTCTTT. Protein product: CAIRTSGFTGNTEAFF.

The chain employs TRBV25-1 and TRBJ2-1; TRBD1 matches at 8 bases. This CDR3 contains 16 residues. Germline V gene sequence: CDR1 MGHDK, CDR2 SYGVNS. J gave up 7 bases and V 2 bases, and 10 bases lay outside the gene matches. This chain's CDR3 is CASSEASGTGANEQFF. CDR3 bases: TGTGCCAGCAGTGAAGCGTCCGGGACAGGCGCAAATGAGCAGTTCTTC. The full variable domain, its missing parts supplied by reference TRBV25-1 and TRBJ2-1, is EADIYQTPRYLVIGTGKKITLECSQTMGHDKMYWYQQDPGMELHLIHYSYGVNSTEKGDLSSESTVSRIRTEHFPLTLESARPSHTSQYLCASSEASGTGANEQFFGPGTRLTVL.